The sequence of this TCR beta chain was determined in a study of OX40 agonist ivuxolimab in advanced cancers. Study-level information: Treatment of patients was with ivuxolimab, an agonistic anti-OX40 (CD134) antibody. Aged roughly 23 to 79 with a mean of approximately 60 years, they were about 78% male. Two cutaneous melanoma patients and one hepatocellular carcinoma patient, three in all, had partial responses.

The CDR3 length is 15 residues. Unmatched junction bases numbered 9, after V lost 5 bases and J lost 5 bases. The germline gives CDR1 SGHNT, CDR2 YENEEA. The table came from immunoSEQ multiplex PCR; TCRdb's copy has only in-frame clones and leaves some out. In the table there are roughly 67,000 clones, around 80% of which are singletons. General study results and limits: Among patients with partial responses at 0.1-3.0 mg/kg, clonal expansion was among the lowest.

A note on this clone: Its antigen is undetermined.

This sequence joins TRBV11-3 and TRBJ2-5; 9 nucleotides align to TRBD1. The sequence derives from an adult with an advanced solid tumor such as melanoma, head and neck, liver or kidney cancer. The sample consisted of CD4+ or CD8+ T cells sorted from blood, taken in a trial of the OX40 agonist ivuxolimab. This CDR3 is CASSHGTGRGETQYF. Here the CDR3 DNA reads TGTGCCAGCAGCCACGGGACAGGGAGGGGGGAGACCCAGTACTTC.